This T cell receptor (beta chain) derives from a study of early T cells in non-severe SARS-CoV-2 infection. Study-level background: Chains were not paired, and sequencing was done on bulk RNA from unsorted whole blood.

Per germline, CDR1 SGHRS and CDR2 YFSETQ. V was pared by 4 bases and J by 9 bases, with 17 bases between. This CDR3 is 14 amino acids long. In the case of this clonotype: Its antigen is undetermined.

Unique molecular identifiers tagged individual cDNA molecules. TCRdb ran MiXCR on the 5' RACE reads and lists one entry per CDR3 protein. Found here are about 90,000 distinct CDR3 sequences, approximately 15% of them singletons; the top ten hold over 6.5%. Whole-study findings and limits: Private and CD4 specificities were missed by VDJdb matching, which favored anti-spike CD8 responses.

The rearrangement links TRBV5-1 to TRBJ2-1; D uncertain. Sequencing was performed on whole blood. This receptor was obtained from an adult who was a healthcare worker with PCR-confirmed SARS-CoV-2 infection or an uninfected control (not recorded which). The CDR3 bases are TGCGCCAGCAGCCCCCGCCCCGATGAAAGTGAGCAGTTCTTC. This encodes CASSPRPDESEQFF.